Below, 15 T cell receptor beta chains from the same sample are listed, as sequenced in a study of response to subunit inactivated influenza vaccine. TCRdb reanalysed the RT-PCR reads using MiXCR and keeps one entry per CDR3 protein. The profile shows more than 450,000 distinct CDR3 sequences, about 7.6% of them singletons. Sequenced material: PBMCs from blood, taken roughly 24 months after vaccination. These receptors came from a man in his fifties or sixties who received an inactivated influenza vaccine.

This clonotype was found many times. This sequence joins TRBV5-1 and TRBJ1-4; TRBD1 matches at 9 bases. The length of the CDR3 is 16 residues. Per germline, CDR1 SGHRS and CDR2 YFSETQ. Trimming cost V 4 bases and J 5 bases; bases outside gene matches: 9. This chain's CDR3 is CASSQGLTGGNEKLFF. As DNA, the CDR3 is TGCGCCAGCAGCCAAGGGCTGACAGGGGGAAATGAAAAACTGTTTTTT. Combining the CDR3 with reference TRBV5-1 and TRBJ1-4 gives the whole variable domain KAGVTQTPRYLIKTRGQQVTLSCSPISGHRSVSWYQQTPGQGLQFLFEYFSETQRNKGNFPGRFSGRQFSNSRSEMNVSTLELGDSALYLCASSQGLTGGNEKLFFGSGTQLSVL.

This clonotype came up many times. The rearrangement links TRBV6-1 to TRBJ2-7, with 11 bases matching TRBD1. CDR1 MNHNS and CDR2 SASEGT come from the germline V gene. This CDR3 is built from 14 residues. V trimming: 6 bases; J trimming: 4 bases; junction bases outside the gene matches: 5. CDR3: CASSSGQGGYEQYF. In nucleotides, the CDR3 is TGTGCCAGCAGCTCGGGACAGGGGGGGTACGAGCAGTACTTC.

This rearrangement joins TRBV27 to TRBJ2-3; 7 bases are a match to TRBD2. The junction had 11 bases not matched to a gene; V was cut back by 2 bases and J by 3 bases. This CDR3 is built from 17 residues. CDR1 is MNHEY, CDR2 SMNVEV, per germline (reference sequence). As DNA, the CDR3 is TGTGCCAGCAGTTTAAACCCCGGGGGGATCAGGACAGATACGCAGTATTTT. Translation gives CASSLNPGGIRTDTQYF.

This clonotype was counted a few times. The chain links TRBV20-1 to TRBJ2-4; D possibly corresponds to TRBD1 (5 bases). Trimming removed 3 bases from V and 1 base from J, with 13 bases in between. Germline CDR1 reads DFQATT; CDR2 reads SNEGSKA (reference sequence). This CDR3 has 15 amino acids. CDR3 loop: CSARGPEWAKNIQYF. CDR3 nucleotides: TGCAGTGCTAGGGGGCCAGAATGGGCCAAAAACATTCAGTACTTC.

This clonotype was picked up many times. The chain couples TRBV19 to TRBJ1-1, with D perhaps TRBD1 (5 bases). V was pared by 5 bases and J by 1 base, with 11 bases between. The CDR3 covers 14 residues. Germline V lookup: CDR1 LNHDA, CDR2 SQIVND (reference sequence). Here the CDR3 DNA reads TGTGCCAGTAGTGGTTGGCAGGGGAACACTGAAGCTTTCTTT. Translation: CASSGWQGNTEAFF.

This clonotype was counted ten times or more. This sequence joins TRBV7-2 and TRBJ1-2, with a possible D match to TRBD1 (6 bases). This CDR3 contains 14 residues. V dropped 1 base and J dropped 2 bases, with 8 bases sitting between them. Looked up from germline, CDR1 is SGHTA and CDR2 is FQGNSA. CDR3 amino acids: CASSLVTGNYGYTF. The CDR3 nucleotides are TGTGCCAGCAGCTTAGTAACAGGGAACTATGGCTACACCTTC. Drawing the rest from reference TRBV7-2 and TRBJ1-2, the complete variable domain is GAGVSQSPSNKVTEKGKDVELRCDPISGHTALYWYRQSLGQGLEFLIYFQGNSAPDKSGLPSDRFSAERTGGSVSTLTIQRTQQEDSAVYLCASSLVTGNYGYTFGSGTRLTVV.

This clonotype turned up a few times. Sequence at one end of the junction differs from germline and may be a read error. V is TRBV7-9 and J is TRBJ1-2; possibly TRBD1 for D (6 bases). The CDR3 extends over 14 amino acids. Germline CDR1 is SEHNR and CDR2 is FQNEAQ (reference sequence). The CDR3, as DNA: TGTGCCAACAGCTTACAACAGGGACGAGGCGACTACACCTTC. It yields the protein CANSLQQGRGDYTF.

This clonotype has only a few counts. The CDR3 spells CASSQLSPEANQPQHF. The CDR3 nucleotides read TGCGCCAGCAGCCAACTTTCGCCAGAGGCCAATCAGCCCCAGCATTTT. The chain employs TRBV4-1 and TRBJ1-5; D is ambiguous. The germline V and J ends were trimmed by 2 bases and 3 bases, with 14 bases remaining between them. This CDR3 has 16 amino acids. Germline loops: CDR1 MGHRA, CDR2 YSYEKL.

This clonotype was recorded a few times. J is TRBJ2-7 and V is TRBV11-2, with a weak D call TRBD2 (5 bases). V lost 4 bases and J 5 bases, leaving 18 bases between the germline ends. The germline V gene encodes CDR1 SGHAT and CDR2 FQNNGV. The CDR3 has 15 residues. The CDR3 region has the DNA TGTGCCAGCAGCTCCGTACGAGGGAGAATCGACGAGCAGTACTTC. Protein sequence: CASSSVRGRIDEQYF.

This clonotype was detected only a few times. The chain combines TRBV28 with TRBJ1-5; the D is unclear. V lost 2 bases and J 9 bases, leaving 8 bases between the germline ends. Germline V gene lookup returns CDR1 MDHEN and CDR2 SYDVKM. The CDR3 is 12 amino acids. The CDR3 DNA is TGTGCCAGCAGTTTACGGGTTACGCCCCAGCATTTT. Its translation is CASSLRVTPQHF.

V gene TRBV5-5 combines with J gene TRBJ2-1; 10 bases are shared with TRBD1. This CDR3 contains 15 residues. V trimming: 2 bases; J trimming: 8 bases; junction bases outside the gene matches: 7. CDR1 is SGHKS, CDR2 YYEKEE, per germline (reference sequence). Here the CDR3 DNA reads TGTGCCAGCAGCTTCTCCGTCGGACAGGGGGATGAGCAGTTCTTC. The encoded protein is CASSFSVGQGDEQFF. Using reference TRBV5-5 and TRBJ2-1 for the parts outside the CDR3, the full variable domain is DAGVTQSPTHLIKTRGQQVTLRCSPISGHKSVSWYQQVLGQGPQFIFQYYEKEERGRGNFPDRFSARQFPNYSSELNVNALLLGDSALYLCASSFSVGQGDEQFFGPGTRLTVL.

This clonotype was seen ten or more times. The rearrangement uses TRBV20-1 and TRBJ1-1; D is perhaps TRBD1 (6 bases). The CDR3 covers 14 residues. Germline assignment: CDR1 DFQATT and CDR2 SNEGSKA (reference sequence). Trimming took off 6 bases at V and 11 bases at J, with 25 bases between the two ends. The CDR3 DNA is TGCAGTGCCCCTCAGGGGCACACCACCAGGTCGGCTTTCTTT. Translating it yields CSAPQGHTTRSAFF.

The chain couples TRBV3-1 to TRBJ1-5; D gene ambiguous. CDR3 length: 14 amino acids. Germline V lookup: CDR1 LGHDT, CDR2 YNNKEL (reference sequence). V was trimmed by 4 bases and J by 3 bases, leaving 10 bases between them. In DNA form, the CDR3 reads TGTGCCAGCAGCCCCGCCTCCTCCAATCAGCCCCAGCATTTT. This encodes CASSPASSNQPQHF. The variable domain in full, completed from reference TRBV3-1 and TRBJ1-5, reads DTAVSQTPKYLVTQMGNDKSIKCEQNLGHDTMYWYKQDSKKFLKIMFSYNNKELIINETVPNRFSPKSPDKAHLNLHINSLELGDSAVYFCASSPASSNQPQHFGDGTRLSIL.

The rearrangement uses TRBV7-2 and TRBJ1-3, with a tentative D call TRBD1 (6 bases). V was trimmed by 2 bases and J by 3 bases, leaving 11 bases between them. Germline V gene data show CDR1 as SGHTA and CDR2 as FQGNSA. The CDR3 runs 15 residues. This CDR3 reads CASSLSQGSGNTIYF. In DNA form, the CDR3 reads TGTGCCAGCAGCTTATCACAGGGTAGTGGAAACACCATATATTTT.

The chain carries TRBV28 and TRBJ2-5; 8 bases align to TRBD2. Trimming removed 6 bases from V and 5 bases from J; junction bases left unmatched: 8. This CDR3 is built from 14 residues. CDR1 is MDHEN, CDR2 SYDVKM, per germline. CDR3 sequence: CASSPLAGFETQYF. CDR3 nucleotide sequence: TGTGCCAGCAGCCCCTTAGCGGGGTTTGAGACCCAGTACTTC.